This entry lists 22 T cell receptor beta chains sequenced from one sample in a study of blood T cell repertoires in COVID-19. The assay was immunoSEQ multiplex PCR, and TCRdb's table has in-frame clones only and misses some. The data hold tens of thousands of clones, with 70% to 90% observed a single time. What was sequenced was peripheral blood. These receptors were collected from a man of 80 years or more with active or convalescent COVID-19.

The V and J genes are TRBV6-5 and TRBJ1-5, with 10 bases that match TRBD1. Germline CDR1 MNHEY, CDR2 SVGAGI. This CDR3 contains 15 residues. With V trimmed by 7 bases and J by 3 bases, 6 bases remained unmatched. The chain's CDR3 is CASNQDRGFNQPQHF. CDR3 bases: TGTGCCAGCAATCAGGACAGGGGGTTCAATCAGCCCCAGCATTTT.

The chain is built from TRBV27 and TRBJ1-5; a possible D gene is TRBD1 (6 bases). V lost 8 bases and J 6 bases, leaving 17 bases between the germline ends. The CDR3 length is 14 residues. The germline gives CDR1 MNHEY, CDR2 SMNVEV (reference sequence). The CDR3 spells CASQKGGISQPQHF. In nucleotides, the CDR3 is TGTGCCAGCCAAAAGGGGGGGATCTCTCAGCCCCAGCATTTT.

The chain recombines TRBV7-9 with TRBJ2-1, with TRBD2 matching over 7 bases. Germline V CDR1 and CDR2: SEHNR, FQNEAQ (reference sequence). After removal of 3 bases from V and 7 bases from J, the junction contained 6 bases not matched to a gene. The CDR3 consists of 14 residues. For the CDR3, the DNA is TGTGCCAGCAGCTTGACTAGCTCGGGGAATGAGCAGTTCTTC. Translated, it gives CASSLTSSGNEQFF.

CDR3 amino acids: CASSALPRDSADYGYTF. For the CDR3, the DNA is TGTGCCAGTAGTGCCCTCCCCCGGGACAGTGCGGACTATGGCTACACCTTC. This chain joins TRBV19 and TRBJ1-2, with TRBD1 matching over 7 bases. Germline V CDR1 and CDR2: LNHDA, SQIVND (reference sequence). The CDR3 extends over 17 amino acids. Germline trimming cut 5 bases from V and 3 bases from J; bases unmatched to any gene: 15.

V gene TRBV14 combines with J gene TRBJ2-1, with TRBD2 matching 7 bases. Germline loops: CDR1 SGHDN, CDR2 FVKESK. CDR3 size: 17 residues. Trimming cost V 4 bases and J 0 bases; bases outside gene matches: 9. The CDR3 DNA reads TGTGCCAGCAGCCTTACCCGACTAGCAATCTCCTACAATGAGCAGTTCTTC. Its protein product is CASSLTRLAISYNEQFF.

The V call is TRBV7-8, the J call TRBJ1-1, with no clear D. Per germline, CDR1 SGHVS and CDR2 FQNEAQ. The CDR3 consists of 13 residues. V was pared by 5 bases and J by 2 bases, with 9 bases between. The CDR3 region has the DNA TGTGCCAGCAGCCAGCTCAAAAACACTGAAGCTTTCTTT. Protein sequence: CASSQLKNTEAFF.

Only one count was recorded for this clone. The J gene is TRBJ1-4, the V gene TRBV25-1; D remains ambiguous. The CDR3 spans 14 residues. Trimming shortened V by 1 base and J by 8 bases, and 11 bases separated the two germline ends. The germline CDR1 and CDR2 sequences are MGHDK and SYGVNS. CDR3 sequence reads: CASSESRHAEKLFF. The DNA for the CDR3 is TGTGCCAGCAGTGAATCGCGACACGCAGAAAAACTGTTTTTT.

The chain employs TRBV24-1 and TRBJ2-2, with a possible D match to TRBD1 (5 bases). CDR1 is KGHDR, CDR2 SFDVKD, per germline. The ends were cut back, 5 bases at V and 4 bases at J, with 13 bases in the middle. CDR3 size: 15 residues. The CDR3 region is CATSGPRTTTGELFF. The CDR3 nucleotides are TGTGCCACCAGTGGACCCCGGACAACCACCGGGGAGCTGTTTTTT.

This clone was detected a few times. The rearrangement links TRBV6-6 to TRBJ2-3, with TRBD2 matching over 8 bases. J lost 3 bases, V lost 2 bases, and 4 bases had no gene match. Germline V gene sequence: CDR1 MNHNY, CDR2 SVGAGI (reference sequence). This CDR3 region has 15 residues. In nucleotides, the CDR3 is TGTGCCAGCAGTTACGAGCGGGGGAGAACAGATACGCAGTATTTT. Encoded protein: CASSYERGRTDTQYF.

The rearrangement uses TRBV18 and TRBJ1-5; perhaps TRBD1 as D (6 bases). The germline CDR1 and CDR2 sequences are KGHSH and LQKENI. The V end lost 0 bases, the J end lost 7 bases, and 19 bases lay between the germline ends. The CDR3 loop spans 17 amino acids. Here the CDR3 DNA reads TGTGCCAGCTCACCACCCCTCGCGGGGGGCGCAGGGCAGCCCCAGCATTTT. Protein sequence: CASSPPLAGGAGQPQHF. Full variable domain (outside the CDR3, taken from reference TRBV18 and TRBJ1-5): NAGVMQNPRHLVRRRGQEARLRCSPMKGHSHVYWYRQLPEEGLKFMVYLQKENIIDESGMPKERFSAEFPKEGPSILRIQQVVRGDSAAYFCASSPPLAGGAGQPQHFGDGTRLSIL.

CDR3 residues: CASSRSGGPTYNEQFF. The DNA for the CDR3 is TGTGCCAGCAGTAGAAGCGGGGGGCCCACCTACAATGAGCAGTTCTTC. The chain carries TRBV3-1 (or the pseudogene TRBV3-2) and TRBJ2-1, with 9 bases lining up with TRBD2. V was pared by 6 bases and J by 2 bases, with 8 bases of the junction left unmatched. Germline V CDR1 and CDR2: LGHDT, YNNKEL (reference sequence). The CDR3 is 16 residues long.

The chain joins TRBV28 to TRBJ1-4; perhaps TRBD1 as D (5 bases). Trimming stripped 6 bases from V and 7 bases from J, with 15 bases between. CDR1 is MDHEN, CDR2 SYDVKM, per germline. The CDR3 runs to 14 residues. The CDR3 coding sequence is TGTGCCAGCAGGCGACGGGGGGAGGGTGAAAAACTGTTTTTT. Translated: CASRRRGEGEKLFF.

V and J are TRBV20-1 and TRBJ2-3, with TRBD2 matching 15 bases. The V gene end was trimmed by 3 bases and the J gene end by 9 bases; junction bases not matched to a gene: 7. This CDR3 has 15 amino acids. Germline values: CDR1 DFQATT, CDR2 SNEGSKA (reference sequence). Written as DNA, the CDR3 is TGCAGTGCTAGTGGACTAGCGGGGGGGCTTCGCACGCAGTATTTT. It is translated as CSASGLAGGLRTQYF.

The chain carries TRBV18 and TRBJ1-1; TRBD1 matches 9 bases. Germline assignment: CDR1 KGHSH and CDR2 LQKENI. V shed 6 bases and J 1 base; nucleotides not matched to a gene: 9. The length of the CDR3 is 16 residues. In DNA, the CDR3 is TGTGCCAGCTCGATGACAGGGGGAGGATGGAACACTGAAGCTTTCTTT. This sequence encodes CASSMTGGGWNTEAFF.

The rearrangement links TRBV7-9 to TRBJ1-4; D unclear. With 6 bases removed from V and 8 bases from J, the gap between germline ends came to 16 bases. Germline V CDR1 and CDR2: SEHNR, FQNEAQ (reference sequence). The CDR3 has 14 amino acids. DNA for the CDR3: TGTGCCAGCAGTTTCTCGTCGGGTAGCGAAAAACTGTTTTTT. This codes for CASSFSSGSEKLFF.

This clone was observed a single time. This rearrangement joins TRBV2 to TRBJ2-4, with 8 bases fitting TRBD1. V shed 4 bases and J 1 base; nucleotides not matched to a gene: 9. Germline CDR1 is SNHLY and CDR2 is FYNNEI. This CDR3 is 17 amino acids long. Written as DNA, the CDR3 is TGTGCCAGCAGTGTTTCAGGGGGCGAAGTGGCCAAAAACATTCAGTACTTC. It yields the protein CASSVSGGEVAKNIQYF.

V is TRBV5-6 and J is TRBJ1-1, with a tentative D call TRBD1 (6 bases). The V end was cut by 4 bases, the J end by 1 base, with 14 bases between. Per germline, CDR1 SGHDT and CDR2 YYEEEE. This CDR3 spans 15 amino acids. CDR3 DNA: TGTGCCAGCAGCCCCTTGGGGGGGCGGAACACTGAAGCTTTCTTT. It codes for CASSPLGGRNTEAFF.

The rearrangement uses TRBV19 and TRBJ1-5; 10 positions agree with TRBD1. From germline, CDR1 is LNHDA and CDR2 SQIVND (reference sequence). After removal of 6 bases from V and 3 bases from J, the junction contained 2 bases not matched to a gene. The CDR3 totals 14 residues. CDR3: CASSRQGANQPQHF. DNA for the CDR3: TGTGCCAGTAGCCGACAGGGGGCCAATCAGCCCCAGCATTTT.

The gene calls are TRBV21-1 and TRBJ1-6. TRBV21-1 is tagged as a pseudogene. This CDR3 spans 14 amino acids. The CDR3 nucleotides read TGTGCCAGCAGCACCAGCACTGGGAGTTCACCCCTCCACTTT. It codes for CASSTSTGSSPLHF.

J is TRBJ1-2 and V is TRBV10-3; 7 nucleotides line up with TRBD1. Germline values: CDR1 ENHRY, CDR2 SYGVKD. The CDR3 contains 16 residues. V trimming: 3 bases; J trimming: 1 base; junction bases outside the gene matches: 8. The CDR3 sequence: CAISEFIGQDNYGYTF. CDR3 sequence (DNA): TGTGCCATCAGTGAATTCATAGGACAGGATAACTATGGCTACACCTTC.

J is TRBJ2-5 and V is TRBV3-1 (or the pseudogene TRBV3-2); 7 bases are shared with TRBD1. V was clipped by 4 bases and J by 5 bases; unmatched bases: 7. Per the germline V gene, CDR1 is LGHDT and CDR2 is YNNKEL (reference sequence). CDR3 length equals 14 residues. The CDR3 nucleotides are TGTGCCAGCAGCCGTGGGACAGCACGGGAGACCCAGTACTTC. Its translation is CASSRGTARETQYF.

This chain links TRBV6-5 with TRBJ1-4; 10 bases agree with TRBD1. V was clipped by 8 bases and J by 0 bases; unmatched bases: 3. This CDR3 region has 15 residues. Germline CDR1 is MNHEY and CDR2 is SVGAGI. Written as DNA, the CDR3 is TGTGCCAGCCGGGACAGGGGTGCAACTAATGAAAAACTGTTTTTT. Translation gives CASRDRGATNEKLFF.